The sequence of this T cell receptor (beta chain) was determined in a study of cytomegalovirus exposure and HLA in healthy donors. Study-wide results and caveats: Sequencing probably produced one cluster of sequence variants that were highly shared.

The study ran its PCR with 60 Vbeta and 13 Jbeta primers. Using immunoSEQ multiplex PCR, the repertoire was profiled, and TCRdb retains in-frame clones only, with some absent. Of some 140,000 clones listed, about four fifths are singletons. V shed 8 bases and J 5 bases; nucleotides not matched to a gene: 10. The CDR3 is 15 amino acids. Looked up from germline, CDR1 is LNHDA and CDR2 is SQIVND (reference sequence). This clone was recorded only once. No antigen is known for it. The source of this sequence is a young man in good health and CMV-seronegative. The V call is TRBV19, the J call TRBJ1-1; 11 positions match TRBD1. Sample: PBMCs. The CDR3 protein is CASVRTGGRATEAFF. CDR3 DNA: TGTGCCAGTGTCAGGACAGGGGGCAGGGCGACTGAAGCTTTCTTT. The complete variable domain, with remaining parts taken from reference TRBV19 and TRBJ1-1, reads DGGITQSPKYLFRKEGQNVTLSCEQNLNHDAMYWYRQDPGQGLRLIYYSQIVNDFQKGDIAEGYSVSREKKESFPLTVTSAQKNPTAFYLCASVRTGGRATEAFFGQGTRLTVV.